The rows below give T cell receptor beta chains drawn from one sample of a study of identifying expanded T cells in peripheral blood. Produced via immunoSEQ multiplex PCR; TCRdb's table is partial and in-frame only. The sample lists more than 50,000 clones, under 85% seen once, with roughly a sixth in the top ten. The specimen was blood. Receptors originate from a person between 18 and 69 years old in good health. The CDR3 runs from the conserved cysteine through the conserved F or W. The order of the fields is clone size, V gene, J gene, D gene, CDR3 protein, CDR3 DNA. The D gene is left open where the match is weak. Not every row has a clone size; where given, it reads once, few, many or a size class.

-	TRBV10-3	TRBJ2-1	-	CANGATPHEQFF	TGTGCCAATGGGGCCACCCCCCATGAGCAGTTCTTC
-	TRBV30	TRBJ2-4	TRBD2	CAWTKKTSGENIQYF	TGTGCCTGGACTAAAAAGACTAGCGGGGAAAACATTCAGTACTTC
-	TRBV9	TRBJ2-1	-	CASSVGFIFSGSNEQFF	TGTGCCAGCAGCGTAGGCTTCATCTTTTCGGGTTCAAATGAGCAGTTCTTC
-	TRBV6-1	TRBJ1-2	TRBD1	CASSEGQGINYGYTF	TGTGCCAGCAGTGAAGGACAGGGTATCAACTATGGCTACACCTTC
-	TRBV28	TRBJ1-5	-	CASSLGGSNQPQHF	TGTGCCAGCAGTTTAGGGGGGAGCAATCAGCCCCAGCATTTT
-	TRBV27	TRBJ2-7	TRBD1	CASGRQGSHEQYF	TGTGCCAGCGGTCGACAGGGGTCCCACGAGCAGTACTTC
-	TRBV7-2	TRBJ1-6	-	CASSPRGPGGDSPLHF	TGTGCCAGCAGCCCTAGGGGACCCGGAGGGGATTCACCCCTCCACTTT
-	TRBV5-6	TRBJ2-7	-	CASSYEGTEYF	TGTGCCAGCAGCTACGAGGGGACTGAGTACTTC
-	TRBV7-6	TRBJ1-1	-	CATKEGGATEAFF	TGTGCCACGAAGGAGGGAGGGGCCACTGAAGCTTTCTTT
-	TRBV2	TRBJ2-6	-	CASVRGPGANVLTF	TGTGCCAGCGTGCGGGGGCCTGGGGCCAACGTCCTGACTTTC
once	TRBV27	TRBJ1-6	-	CASSLYPNNSPLHF	TGTGCCAGCAGTTTATATCCGAATAATTCACCCCTCCACTTT
once	TRBV5-1	TRBJ2-7	-	CASSLVAGGIYEQYF	TGCGCCAGCAGCTTGGTCGCAGGTGGAATCTACGAGCAGTACTTC
-	TRBV5-1	TRBJ2-3	TRBD2	CASSSGTSGATDTQYF	TGCGCCAGCAGCTCTGGGACTAGCGGGGCCACAGATACGCAGTATTTT
-	TRBV14	TRBJ1-2	-	CASSQQTGSRGGYTF	TGTGCCAGCAGCCAGCAGACAGGCTCAAGGGGTGGCTACACCTTC
once	TRBV7-9	TRBJ2-3	TRBD2	CASSADTSGHTDTQYF	TGTGCCAGCAGCGCAGACACTAGCGGGCACACAGATACGCAGTATTTT
-	TRBV7-9	TRBJ2-7	-	CASSSHIGFYEQYF	TGTGCCAGCAGCTCTCACATCGGGTTTTACGAGCAGTACTTC
-	TRBV18	TRBJ1-1	TRBD1	CASSAIRQGLNTEAFF	TGTGCCAGCTCAGCCATCCGACAGGGTCTGAACACTGAAGCTTTCTTT
medium-sized	TRBV7-9	TRBJ2-6	TRBD2	CASSPIRLAGEPGANVLTF	TGTGCCAGCAGCCCAATCCGACTAGCGGGAGAGCCTGGGGCCAACGTCCTGACTTTC